This T cell receptor (beta chain) was retrieved from a study of blood T cells in healthy people across ages (dated by TCRdb to about 2015). Study-wide context: In model experiments, template switching captured about one uniquely barcoded TCR beta cDNA molecule for every two T cells. To track age-related changes in TCR beta repertoire diversity, the study relied on deep sequencing normalized with unique cDNA molecular identifiers. Four age groups were formed from the donors: young (average approximately 15 years), middle-aged (less than 40), aged (around 68) and long-lived (more than 75). To avoid experimental bias, donors of different ages were distributed randomly across sequencing lanes. Two additional independent replicas of 1 million unique cDNA reads from the same blood draw were analyzed for two donors (one aged 18 to 29 and one aged 80 or older). The investigation overall reported the following: Because profiling used bulk unsorted PBMCs, naive and antigen-experienced compartments could not be compared conclusively. Because donor CMV infection status was unknown, age-related changes in expanded clonotypes were potentially confounded. Compared with the aged group, the long-lived group had more naive CD4+ T cells, fewer expanded clones and increased TCR diversity, suggesting age selection. Observed TCR beta diversity correlated strongly with the percentage of naive T cells measured by flow cytometry. Estimates of total diversity from one million sequenced T cells were regarded as lower bounds and underestimates. As age increased, observed TCR beta diversity per million T cells dropped in a roughly linear way, and a significant reduction was already evident by age 40.

Systemically healthy Caucasian individuals from Russia, roughly 40 in total and aged about 6 to 100 years, were included as donors. Each donor gave about 11 milliliters of peripheral blood, drawn into EDTA-treated Vacutainer tubes. Ficoll-Paque density-gradient centrifugation was used to isolate PBMCs, with at least 7 million obtained per sample. Trizol reagent was used to extract total RNA from PBMCs, with at least 5 micrograms per sample. The percentages of naive CD45RAhigh/CD27high T cells were determined by flow cytometry on a PBMC aliquot from every donor. Taken from cysteine to phenylalanine, the CDR3 has 13 residues. Kept here is only the CDR3 DNA, which spans 39 bases and is read in frame from base 1. The germline V gene gives CDR1 as SQVTM and CDR2 as ANQGSEA. The junction carries 15 bases between V and J, which are trimmed by 2 bases and 7 bases respectively. Receptor libraries were prepared by 5' RACE. Sequencing used an Illumina HiSeq 2500. A second 7 to 11 cycle PCR used a sample-barcoded 5' primer and a J-beta primer mix. A unique molecular identifier was introduced onto each TCR beta cDNA molecule by a template-switch 5' adaptor carrying 12 random nucleotides. At least 3 million CDR3-containing paired-end reads were obtained from each sample. First-strand cDNA was synthesized from all RNA with the Mint cDNA synthesis kit, primed by a TRBC-specific oligonucleotide. All cDNA was treated with uracil-DNA glycosylase and then went through a first 18-cycle PCR with the universal primers M1SS and BC2_uni_R. The published analysis was carried out like this. For normalization, 1 million high-quality reads, each with a distinct molecular identifier, were randomly selected from each sample. Instead of being binned into consensus sequences, reads that shared molecular identifiers were thrown out. CDR3 identification, clonotype clustering and error correction used MiTCR with a Q25 quality threshold and the strictest error-elimination algorithm. A nonparametric unseen species model with Euler transformation was used to estimate a lower bound on total TCR beta diversity. TCRdb trimmed public reads at Q25 via fastp, called clones via MiXCR and kept in-frame beta chains. Each record represents a unique CDR3 protein, reported with the most common genes and DNA among its rows. TCRdb assigned the V and J calls; the authors' analysis was not used. The sample table lists 700,000 or so distinct CDR3 sequences, roughly 43% of them with a count of one. The top ten constitute around 30% of the sample.

This clonotype was seen more than once but under ten times. No antigen is known for it. The sample holds no much larger clone one base away, and base qualities are not on file. Material for sequencing was blood. This clonotype originated in a man aged 80 or over in good health. This chain joins TRBV29-1 to TRBJ2-7, with TRBD2 tentatively as D gene (7 bases match). The DNA reads TGCAGCGTTGAACGGGGGGCTAGGAATGAGCAGTACTTC. Its protein is CSVERGARNEQYF.